These T cell receptor beta chains were read from a single sample in a study of vaccination effects on CD4 cells after COVID-19. The data were produced by immunoSEQ multiplex PCR, yet TCRdb's version contains in-frame clones alone and is incomplete. The sample records fewer than 75,000 clones, around 77% being singletons. Their recognized antigens are unknown. The specimen comprised CD4+ T cells from PBMCs cultured without peptide, sampled before COVID-19 vaccination. These receptors all come from a human donor who received a COVID-19 vaccine. Both conserved end residues are part of each CDR3.

V gene	J gene	CDR3 protein
TRBV7-3	TRBJ2-4	CASSLTGGAKNIQYF
TRBV5-1	TRBJ1-4	CASSLGRGREKLFF
TRBV11-3	TRBJ1-4	CAQQGPREEKLFF
TRBV6-5	TRBJ1-1	CASTGGRGNTEAFF
TRBV28	TRBJ1-2	CASSLRVGGYTF
TRBV11-2	TRBJ1-2	CASSFSAEHYGYTF
TRBV28	TRBJ2-4	CASSLRLILQGSAKNIQYF
TRBV7-9	TRBJ2-3	CASSWDPRQGVSDTQYF
TRBV2	TRBJ1-1	CASSGLRRGPQNTEAFF
TRBV2	TRBJ1-3	CASRGGAGSGNTIYF
TRBV7-2	TRBJ2-1	CASSSLGGVYNEQFF
TRBV5-5	TRBJ1-6	CASSPTDRVNNSPLHF
TRBV5-1	TRBJ1-1	CASTRFQVGDTEAFF
TRBV2	TRBJ1-2	CASSQSGQENYGYTF